These 30 T cell receptor beta chains originate from one sample sequenced in a study of response to subunit inactivated influenza vaccine. One entry per CDR3 protein results from TCRdb running MiXCR on the RT-PCR reads. The table records about 500,000 distinct CDR3 sequences, approximately 15% of them present only once. Sequenced here: CD4+ T cells sorted from PBMCs, sampled around 25 months after vaccination. These receptor sequences come from a man aged 50-75 years who received an inactivated influenza vaccine.

Only a few counts were recorded for this clonotype. The CDR3 nucleotides are TGCAGTGCTCCATTTGGGCGGGGATACAATGAGCAGTTCTTC. Its translation: CSAPFGRGYNEQFF. The V gene is TRBV20-1, the J gene TRBJ2-1; tentatively, D is TRBD2 (6 bases). Per germline, CDR1 DFQATT and CDR2 SNEGSKA (reference sequence). Trimming left V 5 bases short and J 4 bases short, with 15 bases between. The CDR3 has 14 amino acids.

The chain links TRBV23-1 to TRBJ2-1; 8 positions match TRBD1. TRBV23-1 carries the ORF label, with uncertain function. V was pared by 6 bases and J by 5 bases, with 0 bases of the junction left unmatched. The CDR3 covers 12 residues. The CDR3 sequence is CASRTGDNEQFF. DNA for the CDR3: TGCGCCAGCAGGACAGGGGACAATGAGCAGTTCTTC.

This clonotype was counted a few times. For the CDR3, the DNA is TGCAGTGCTAGACTAGCGGGAGTGGGGTCCTACAATGAGCAGTTCTTC. This sequence encodes CSARLAGVGSYNEQFF. The chain employs TRBV20-1 and TRBJ2-1, with 10 bases fitting TRBD2. Trimming at V came to 2 bases and at J to 1 base, leaving 5 bases not matched to a gene. CDR3 size: 16 residues. Germline V gene lookup returns CDR1 DFQATT and CDR2 SNEGSKA (reference sequence).

In its sample, this clonotype was seen a few times. The genes are TRBV7-3 and TRBJ2-7; the D call may be TRBD1 or TRBD2 (5 bases each). The germline V gene has CDR1 SGHTA and CDR2 FQGTGA. V was shortened by 1 base and J by 6 bases, with 10 bases between the two germline ends. The length of the CDR3 is 13 residues. Here the CDR3 reads CASSLRPGREQYF. For the CDR3, the DNA is TGTGCCAGCAGCTTAAGGCCGGGACGCGAGCAGTACTTC.

The sample holds a few counts of this clonotype. This rearrangement joins TRBV6-1 to TRBJ2-6; possible D gene TRBD2, 6 bases. This CDR3 is built from 17 residues. Germline CDR1 is MNHNS and CDR2 is SASEGT. Trimming pared 5 bases from V and 0 bases from J, leaving 14 bases between. Written as DNA, the CDR3 is TGTGCCAGCAGTCCGGGACTCTTCAGCTCTGGGGCCAACGTCCTGACTTTC. Protein product: CASSPGLFSSGANVLTF.

The rearrangement uses TRBV7-9 and TRBJ2-7; 14 positions agree with TRBD2. Per germline, CDR1 SEHNR and CDR2 FQNEAQ (reference sequence). There are 15 residues in the CDR3. V lost 5 bases to trimming and J lost 7 bases; unmatched junction nucleotides: 7. The CDR3 spells CASSRGLAGVAEQYF. The CDR3, as DNA: TGTGCCAGCAGCAGGGGACTAGCGGGAGTCGCGGAGCAGTACTTC.

This clonotype has more than one count but fewer than ten. This chain connects TRBV11-1 to TRBJ1-6, with 9 positions matching TRBD1. The CDR3 totals 18 residues. Germline V CDR1 and CDR2: SGHAT, FQDESV (reference sequence). The J segment lost 4 bases and the V segment lost 5 bases, leaving 12 bases of the junction unmatched. Written as DNA, the CDR3 is TGTGCCAGCAGCCTACTTCCGGGACAGGGAAGTTATAATTCACCCCTCCACTTT. Translation gives CASSLLPGQGSYNSPLHF.

This clonotype was counted a few times. V is TRBV4-2 and J is TRBJ1-1; D is uncertain. Germline V gene sequence: CDR1 LGHNA, CDR2 YNFKEQ. The ends were cut back, 6 bases at V and 5 bases at J, with 10 bases in the middle. This CDR3 has 12 amino acids. CDR3 residues: CASSPHGTEAFF. The CDR3 nucleotides read TGTGCCAGCAGTCCCCATGGGACTGAAGCTTTCTTT.

At least ten counts were recorded for this clonotype. This chain uses TRBV4-3 with TRBJ2-2, with a possible D match to TRBD1 (6 bases). V lost 5 bases and J lost 1, with 8 bases in between. Germline-derived CDR1 and CDR2 are LGHNA and YSLEER. The CDR3 length is 14 residues. CDR3 sequence (DNA): TGCGCCAGCAGCGTGACAGGGAACACCGGGGAGCTGTTTTTT. This encodes CASSVTGNTGELFF.

This clonotype showed up many times. CDR3 loop: CATSKTQRTTNEKLFF. The CDR3 coding sequence is TGTGCCACCAGCAAGACACAGCGAACAACTAATGAAAAACTGTTTTTT. The chain uses TRBV15 and TRBJ1-4; D unclear. V lost 4 bases and J lost 0, with 12 bases in between. This CDR3 contains 16 residues. Germline V lookup: CDR1 LNHNV, CDR2 YYDKDF (reference sequence). Together with reference TRBV15 and TRBJ1-4, the CDR3 gives the full variable domain: DAMVIQNPRYQVTQFGKPVTLSCSQTLNHNVMYWYQQKSSQAPKLLFHYYDKDFNNEADTPDNFQSRRPNTSFCFLDIRSPGLGDTAMYLCATSKTQRTTNEKLFFGSGTQLSVL.

V is TRBV5-1 and J is TRBJ2-7, with 11 bases fitting TRBD2. V was pared by 0 bases and J by 2 bases, with 13 bases of the junction left unmatched. The CDR3 extends over 19 amino acids. CDR1 is SGHRS, CDR2 YFSETQ, per germline. CDR3 DNA sequence: TGCGCCAGCAGCTTGGTCGCGGCAGGGTTGGGACTAGCGGCCTACGAGCAGTACTTC. Translating gives CASSLVAAGLGLAAYEQYF. Drawing the rest from reference TRBV5-1 and TRBJ2-7, the complete variable domain is KAGVTQTPRYLIKTRGQQVTLSCSPISGHRSVSWYQQTPGQGLQFLFEYFSETQRNKGNFPGRFSGRQFSNSRSEMNVSTLELGDSALYLCASSLVAAGLGLAAYEQYFGPGTRLTVT.

This chain uses TRBV3-1 with TRBJ1-2; TRBD1 might be the D (6 bases). This CDR3 contains 15 residues. Germline V gene data show CDR1 as LGHDT and CDR2 as YNNKEL (reference sequence). V shed 2 bases and J shed 2 bases, with 12 bases lying between them. The CDR3 protein is CASSQLDRRNYGYTF. As DNA, the CDR3 is TGTGCCAGCAGCCAACTAGACAGGAGGAACTATGGCTACACCTTC.

This clonotype was counted a few times. The chain recombines TRBV7-2 with TRBJ2-3; D is ambiguous. The germline V and J ends were trimmed by 4 bases and 6 bases, with 14 bases remaining between them. Germline values: CDR1 SGHTA, CDR2 FQGNSA. This CDR3 is 14 amino acids long. The DNA of the CDR3 is TGTGCCAGCAGCTCCGGACCGGGTGTGGATACGCAGTATTTT. Its translation is CASSSGPGVDTQYF.

The chain couples TRBV4-2 to TRBJ1-2; D gene uncertain. Trimming removed 0 bases from V and 4 bases from J, with 12 bases in between. The CDR3 spans 15 residues. The V gene's germline CDR1 is LGHNA and CDR2 YNFKEQ. CDR3 bases: TGTGCCAGCAGCCAAGATAAGGCCCATAGCTATGGCTACACCTTC. Translation gives CASSQDKAHSYGYTF.

This clonotype has only a few counts. The chain joins TRBV5-8 to TRBJ1-5, with D perhaps matching TRBD1 (6 bases). There are 16 residues in the CDR3. Germline loops: CDR1 SGHTS, CDR2 YDEGEE. Trimming pared 0 bases from V and 6 bases from J, leaving 16 bases between. CDR3 residues: CASSLGGGARAQPQHF. CDR3 coding DNA: TGTGCCAGCAGCTTGGGAGGGGGGGCCAGGGCTCAGCCCCAGCATTTT.

This chain uses TRBV28 with TRBJ1-2; D is unclear. Per the germline V gene, CDR1 is MDHEN and CDR2 is SYDVKM. Trimming removed 5 bases at V and 7 bases at J, with 11 bases between. The CDR3 has 12 amino acids. CDR3 amino acids: CASSPPSSGYTF. The CDR3 coding sequence is TGTGCCAGCAGTCCCCCTAGCTCTGGCTACACCTTC.

J is TRBJ2-3 and V is TRBV20-1; TRBD2 might be the D (5 bases). The V end was cut by 1 base, the J end by 5 bases, with 13 bases between. Germline V gene lookup returns CDR1 DFQATT and CDR2 SNEGSKA (reference sequence). This CDR3 comprises 14 residues. The DNA for the CDR3 is TGCAGTGCTAGAGTCGGAGCGGCCGAAGATACGCAGTATTTT. It translates to CSARVGAAEDTQYF.

This clonotype was counted a few times. CDR3 DNA: TGTGCCAGCAGGACAGATCGGGGGAACACTGAAGCTTTCTTT. Protein product: CASRTDRGNTEAFF. The rearrangement uses TRBV7-9 and TRBJ1-1; TRBD1 is a possible D gene (5 bases). Germline CDR1 SEHNR, CDR2 FQNEAQ (reference sequence). Trimming left V 6 bases short and J 1 base short, with 12 bases between. This CDR3 is built from 14 residues. Looking up the rest from reference TRBV7-9 and TRBJ1-1 gives the full variable domain: DTGVSQNPRHKITKRGQNVTFRCDPISEHNRLYWYRQTLGQGPEFLTYFQNEAQLEKSRLLSDRFSAERPKGSFSTLEIQRTEQGDSAMYLCASRTDRGNTEAFFGQGTRLTVV.

This chain connects TRBV12-3 or TRBV12-4 to TRBJ1-5, with TRBD1 matching over 11 bases. This CDR3 has 18 amino acids. The ends lost 5 bases at V and 2 bases at J; junction bases unmatched: 11. The DNA of the CDR3 is TGTGCCAGCAGTGGACTCCGGGACAGGGGGTTTGGCAATCAGCCCCAGCATTTT. The encoded protein is CASSGLRDRGFGNQPQHF.

This clonotype has only a few counts. The CDR3 sequence is CASSLWPLGTGDTQYF. The CDR3 coding sequence is TGTGCCAGCAGCTTATGGCCCCTTGGGACAGGAGATACGCAGTATTTT. The chain couples TRBV7-2 to TRBJ2-3; 8 nucleotides line up with TRBD1. With 2 bases clipped from V and 5 bases from J, the junction kept 9 bases outside the gene matches. The CDR3 has 16 residues. Germline CDR1 reads SGHTA; CDR2 reads FQGNSA.

The chain uses TRBV20-1 and TRBJ2-1; 11 nucleotides align to TRBD2. V shed 0 bases and J 9 bases; nucleotides not matched to a gene: 4. The CDR3 extends over 14 amino acids. Germline loops: CDR1 DFQATT, CDR2 SNEGSKA (reference sequence). CDR3 sequence: CSARDGGTSGEQFF. The CDR3 nucleotides are TGCAGTGCTAGAGATGGAGGGACTAGCGGTGAGCAGTTCTTC.

This clonotype was observed a handful of times. V is TRBV20-1 and J is TRBJ2-7; possibly TRBD1 for D (6 bases). The ends were cut back, 3 bases at V and 0 bases at J, with 15 bases in the middle. Germline V lookup: CDR1 DFQATT, CDR2 SNEGSKA (reference sequence). CDR3 length: 15 amino acids. CDR3 amino acids: CSASRGDRNSYEQYF. CDR3 nucleotide sequence: TGCAGTGCTAGTCGAGGAGACAGGAACTCCTACGAGCAGTACTTC.

This clonotype was observed a handful of times. The chain uses TRBV4-3 and TRBJ2-7, with 7 bases fitting TRBD2. The CDR3 covers 14 residues. J gave up 6 bases and V 0 bases, and 5 bases lay outside the gene matches. CDR1 LGHNA and CDR2 YSLEER come from the germline V gene. The CDR3 DNA follows: TGCGCCAGCAGCCAAGAGAGACAGCGGGGCGAGCAGTACTTC. Protein: CASSQERQRGEQYF.

The chain carries TRBV5-5 and TRBJ1-2, with 11 bases fitting TRBD1. This CDR3 spans 16 amino acids. The V gene end was trimmed by 4 bases and the J gene end by 4 bases; junction bases not matched to a gene: 9. In germline, CDR1 is SGHKS, CDR2 YYEKEE (reference sequence). CDR3 protein: CASSPGQGANLYGYTF. The CDR3 DNA reads as TGTGCCAGCAGCCCCGGACAGGGGGCGAACCTCTATGGCTACACCTTC.

This clonotype was seen repeatedly, ten times or more. This chain uses TRBV7-2 with TRBJ1-2; D is uncertain. This CDR3 has 13 residues. CDR1 is SGHTA, CDR2 FQGNSA, per germline. Deletions cut 1 base from V and 10 bases from J, with 13 bases between. CDR3 sequence reads: CASSLGPLRDYTF. DNA of the CDR3: TGTGCCAGCAGCTTAGGGCCGCTGAGGGACTACACCTTC.

This clonotype has more than one count but fewer than ten. The chain couples TRBV18 to TRBJ2-7; TRBD2 is a possible D gene (5 bases). The germline V and J ends were trimmed by 6 bases and 3 bases, with 15 bases remaining between them. The V gene's germline CDR1 is KGHSH and CDR2 LQKENI. This CDR3 is 14 amino acids long. Written as DNA, the CDR3 is TGTGCCAGCTCCGAGGGCAGCGTTCACTACGAGCAGTACTTC. The encoded protein is CASSEGSVHYEQYF. The full variable domain, rest sourced from reference TRBV18 and TRBJ2-7, is NAGVMQNPRHLVRRRGQEARLRCSPMKGHSHVYWYRQLPEEGLKFMVYLQKENIIDESGMPKERFSAEFPKEGPSILRIQQVVRGDSAAYFCASSEGSVHYEQYFGPGTRLTVT.

The chain employs TRBV12-3 or TRBV12-4 and TRBJ1-1; D is uncertain. The V gene lost 2 bases and the J gene lost 1 base, with 5 bases spanning the gap. The CDR3 sequence is 13 residues long. This chain's CDR3 is CASSLWKNTEAFF. Here the CDR3 DNA reads TGTGCCAGCAGTTTATGGAAGAACACTGAAGCTTTCTTT.

The CDR3 region is CASSPGTSGRRGVELFF. CDR3 coding DNA: TGTGCCAGCAGTCCCGGGACTAGCGGGAGGCGCGGCGTGGAGCTGTTTTTT. The V and J genes are TRBV6-2 or TRBV6-3 and TRBJ2-2; 15 positions match TRBD2. V gave up 5 bases and J gave up 10 bases; unmatched junction bases: 11. The germline gives CDR1 MNHEY, CDR2 SVGEGT. This CDR3 spans 17 amino acids.

In its sample, this clonotype was seen many times. The rearrangement joins TRBV7-6 to TRBJ2-3, with 9 bases fitting TRBD2. The CDR3 totals 18 residues. CDR1 is SGHVS and CDR2 is FNYEAQ in the germline V gene. Unmatched junction bases numbered 19, after V lost 4 bases and J lost 8 bases. The CDR3 coding sequence is TGTGCCAGCAGCTCTTTCCGCGGGCGGGAGGGCCAGAAGGGTACGCAGTATTTT. Its translation is CASSSFRGREGQKGTQYF.

Here the CDR3 reads CASSWEGRSNYGYTF. The DNA of the CDR3 is TGTGCCAGCAGTTGGGAGGGGAGGTCTAACTATGGCTACACCTTC. The chain recombines TRBV6-5 with TRBJ1-2; maybe TRBD1 (5 bases). Trimming pared 4 bases from V and 0 bases from J, leaving 12 bases between. This CDR3 is built from 15 residues. Germline loops: CDR1 MNHEY, CDR2 SVGAGI.